This TCR beta chain was retrieved from a study of blood T cell repertoires in COVID-19 (TCRdb year 2020). General notes on the study: Samples from collaborators originated in the United States, Italy and Spain and spanned both the acute and convalescent phases of COVID-19. Where available, HLA class I and class II types were obtained from metadata supplied by the sample provider rather than from assay-based typing. Sample metadata almost always included a de-identified subject ID, COVID-19 status, age in years and sex. The samples were drawn from the first 160 participants of the ongoing ImmuneRACE study and from over 950 subjects provided by 6 global collaborators. A freely available public database, intended as a resource for researchers studying the immune response to SARS-CoV-2, is where the repertoires were released. The material from the prospective study consisted of cDNA or gDNA derived from T cells, B-cell-depleted T cells, or PBMCs. Deeply sampled blood TCRbeta repertoires from subjects exposed to, actively infected with, or recovered from COVID-19 were included in the dataset. Study-wide findings and limitations: The quantity of clinical and demographic metadata differed by source and by participant and was supplied without curation.

The immunoSEQ Assay, a bias-controlled multiplex PCR, was used to amplify TCRbeta CDR3 regions from genomic DNA. On the authors' methods: Nucleated cell counts per sample were estimated from amplification of reference gene primers within the assay. Sequence reads were collapsed and filtered to measure the absolute abundance of every unique TCRbeta CDR3 rearrangement. For each sample, productive Simpson clonality was calculated as the square root of Simpson's diversity index over productive rearrangements. TCRdb provides this immuneACCESS table in a form limited to in-frame rearrangements. Some clones are lacking; in checked studies, under half of them reflect an unresolved V gene, and why the rest are absent is not known. V and J calls and clone size follow that table, whereas D and trimming were derived from the DNA. Within this sample are over 100,000 clones, with roughly 88% of them counted one time only. Around 10% of the sample belongs to the ten largest clones.

Whole blood was collected in K2EDTA tubes by collaborating institutions according to the institutions' own protocols. Collaborator samples were shipped for TCRbeta analysis as frozen whole blood, isolated PBMCs, or DNA extracted from either sample type. This clone was detected a few times. Its antigen specificity is not known. No much larger clone is present one base from it, and per-base qualities are unavailable. The CDR3 sequence holds 18 residues, the cysteine and phenylalanine included. Kept here is only the CDR3 DNA, which spans 54 bases and is read in frame from base 1. V loses 0 bases, J loses 3 bases, and the germline ends lie 21 bases apart. CDR1 and CDR2 were assigned from the germline V gene (reference sequence) as SGHKS and YYEKEE.

The receptor comes from a man aged 50-60 years with acute or convalescent COVID-19. The sequenced sample was peripheral blood. Recombination joined TRBV5-5 with TRBJ1-1, and the D gene may be TRBD1, 6 bases matching. In nucleotide form, the sequence is TGTGCCAGCAGCTTGGTCCCTCTCCCGGGGGGGGCTTACACTGAAGCTTTCTTT. This encodes CASSLVPLPGGAYTEAFF.